Following are 21 T cell receptor beta chains from one sample sequenced in a study of T cells in Graves' hyperthyroidism and ophthalmopathy. Amplified TCR beta CDR3 regions came from RNA transcripts. TCR CDR3 regions were first amplified by RT-PCR with HTBI primers. TCRdb re-called the multiplex PCR reads through MiXCR, storing one row per CDR3 protein. This sample yields around 600,000 distinct CDR3 sequences, of which roughly 15% are seen a single time; 9.5% to 15% belongs to the top ten. Sample: blood. These TCRs come from a woman between 50 and 59 years old with Graves' ophthalmopathy.

This clonotype was counted at least ten times. The rearrangement joins TRBV5-5 to TRBJ2-1; D gene unclear. V lost 6 bases to trimming and J lost 3 bases, with 19 bases between them. The CDR3 covers 16 residues. Germline values: CDR1 SGHKS, CDR2 YYEKEE (reference sequence). Here the CDR3 DNA reads TGTGCCAGCACCCCGTGGGCCTCGGCTAACTACAATGAGCAGTTCTTC. Translated: CASTPWASANYNEQFF.

There are a few counts of this clonotype. This chain uses TRBV6-1 with TRBJ2-2; 9 bases are a match to TRBD2. The V gene's germline CDR1 is MNHNS and CDR2 SASEGT. The junction had 3 bases not matched to a gene; V was cut back by 7 bases and J by 0 bases. The CDR3 length is 15 residues. CDR3 residues: CASNSGSTNTGELFF. CDR3 DNA: TGTGCCAGCAATAGCGGGAGTACGAACACCGGGGAGCTGTTTTTT.

This clonotype has only a few counts. The chain uses TRBV12-3 or TRBV12-4 and TRBJ2-3; D is perhaps TRBD1 (6 bases). CDR3 length: 14 amino acids. The germline V and J ends were trimmed by 7 bases and 2 bases, with 13 bases remaining between them. DNA for the CDR3: TGTGCCAGCACCCCGACAGGTTACACAGATACGCAGTATTTT. It codes for CASTPTGYTDTQYF.

In this sample, this clonotype turned up many times. This chain joins TRBV7-9 and TRBJ2-1, with D possibly TRBD2 on 6 matching bases. Trimming pared 1 base from V and 12 bases from J, leaving 19 bases between. CDR1 is SEHNR, CDR2 FQNEAQ, per germline (reference sequence). The CDR3 covers 15 residues. CDR3 amino acids: CASSLVASEHAGQFF. DNA for the CDR3: TGTGCCAGCAGCTTAGTCGCTAGCGAACACGCGGGGCAGTTCTTC.

This clonotype was recorded many times. The rearrangement links TRBV6-1 to TRBJ2-7, with 10 bases identical to TRBD1. CDR3 length: 15 residues. Germline V lookup: CDR1 MNHNS, CDR2 SASEGT. The ends lost 7 bases at V and 2 bases at J; junction bases unmatched: 8. CDR3 sequence: CASIETGGLTYEQYF. The DNA of the CDR3 is TGTGCCAGCATTGAGACAGGGGGCCTTACCTACGAGCAGTACTTC.

This clonotype turned up a few times. J is TRBJ2-2 and V is TRBV25-1, with D possibly being TRBD2 (6 bases). There are 16 residues in the CDR3. Germline V lookup: CDR1 MGHDK, CDR2 SYGVNS. V dropped 0 bases and J dropped 0 bases, with 8 bases sitting between them. The CDR3 sequence: CASSEYRGANTGELFF. The CDR3 bases are TGTGCCAGCAGTGAATACCGCGGGGCGAACACCGGGGAGCTGTTTTTT.

At least ten counts were recorded for this clonotype. The chain joins TRBV11-2 to TRBJ2-5; D is perhaps TRBD1 (6 bases). The length of the CDR3 is 15 residues. Germline values: CDR1 SGHAT, CDR2 FQNNGV. V lost 0 bases and J lost 5, with 13 bases in between. CDR3 sequence: CASSLDRGNRETQYF. The CDR3 nucleotides read TGTGCCAGCAGCTTAGACAGGGGTAATAGGGAGACCCAGTACTTC.

This clonotype occurred a few times. The chain couples TRBV28 to TRBJ1-3; TRBD1 matches at 10 bases. CDR3 length: 14 residues. The germline V gene has CDR1 MDHEN and CDR2 SYDVKM. J was trimmed by 4 bases and V by 8 bases; bases with no gene match: 5. In DNA, the CDR3 is TGTGCCAGCTTGACAGGGGGCGGCGGAAACACCATATATTTT. It encodes CASLTGGGGNTIYF.

This clonotype has a count of ten or more. The chain links TRBV28 to TRBJ1-6; possible D gene TRBD1, 6 bases. Germline values: CDR1 MDHEN, CDR2 SYDVKM. V gave up 4 bases and J gave up 10 bases, with 14 bases separating them. There are 14 residues in the CDR3. CDR3 protein: CASSYTGIGSPLHF. The DNA for the CDR3 is TGTGCCAGCAGTTACACAGGGATTGGCTCACCCCTCCACTTT.

The chain joins TRBV28 to TRBJ1-1; TRBD1 matches 10 bases. V trimming: 8 bases; J trimming: 5 bases; junction bases outside the gene matches: 11. The V gene's germline CDR1 is MDHEN and CDR2 SYDVKM. This CDR3 comprises 15 residues. CDR3 amino acids: CASHPTGTGATEAFF. The DNA of the CDR3 is TGTGCCAGCCACCCTACCGGGACAGGGGCTACTGAAGCTTTCTTT.

This clonotype was seen ten or more times. The chain combines TRBV2 with TRBJ2-3, with 8 bases lining up with TRBD2. This CDR3 region has 14 residues. CDR1 SNHLY and CDR2 FYNNEI come from the germline V gene. With V trimmed by 5 bases and J by 6 bases, 7 bases remained unmatched. CDR3 in DNA: TGTGCCAGCAGTACTAGCGGAGGCGCGGATACGCAGTATTTT. Residues: CASSTSGGADTQYF.

This clonotype was detected many times. The CDR3 here is CASSSAGRGGYTF. The CDR3 nucleotides are TGTGCCAGCAGCTCGGCAGGGCGGGGTGGCTACACCTTC. This sequence joins TRBV7-2 and TRBJ1-2, with D perhaps TRBD1 (5 bases). Germline V gene lookup returns CDR1 SGHTA and CDR2 FQGNSA. The CDR3 is 13 residues long. Trimming took 4 bases from V and 7 from J, leaving 13 bases between them.

This clonotype showed up many times. This chain joins TRBV11-2 and TRBJ1-3; TRBD1 might be the D (5 bases). This CDR3 has 16 amino acids. Trimming left V 6 bases short and J 2 bases short, with 17 bases between. CDR1 and CDR2 from the germline V gene are SGHAT and FQNNGV. Here the CDR3 DNA reads TGTGCCAGCAGTACAGGTAGAAGCTTCGCTGGAAACACCATATATTTT. Amino acid sequence: CASSTGRSFAGNTIYF. The variable domain in full, with the rest retrieved from reference TRBV11-2 and TRBJ1-3, is EAGVAQSPRYKIIEKRQSVAFWCNPISGHATLYWYQQILGQGPKLLIQFQNNGVVDDSQLPKDRFSAERLKGVDSTLKIQPAKLEDSAVYLCASSTGRSFAGNTIYFGEGSWLTVV.

Written as DNA, the CDR3 is TGTGCCAGCAGAAGAGAAAGTAGCTCCTACAATGAGCAGTTCTTC. This encodes CASRRESSSYNEQFF. This sequence joins TRBV5-5 and TRBJ2-1, with unresolved D. Germline loops: CDR1 SGHKS, CDR2 YYEKEE (reference sequence). V lost 5 bases and J lost 0, with 12 bases in between. This CDR3 is 15 amino acids long.

J is TRBJ2-5 and V is TRBV27; 9 nucleotides align to TRBD2. This CDR3 is 17 amino acids long. The V gene end was trimmed by 4 bases and the J gene end by 4 bases; junction bases not matched to a gene: 13. Germline V lookup: CDR1 MNHEY, CDR2 SMNVEV (reference sequence). The DNA of the CDR3 is TGTGCCAGCAGTTATTCCTCGGTAGCGGGAGATGGAGAGACCCAGTACTTC. Its protein is CASSYSSVAGDGETQYF.

The sample holds a few counts of this clonotype. The rearrangement uses TRBV6-1 and TRBJ1-5; 11 nucleotides agree with TRBD1. The germline V gene has CDR1 MNHNS and CDR2 SASEGT. There are 16 residues in the CDR3. After removal of 3 bases from V and 11 bases from J, the junction contained 12 bases not matched to a gene. The CDR3 spells CASSEPGQGVEEAQHF. Written as DNA, the CDR3 is TGTGCCAGCAGTGAGCCGGGACAGGGGGTCGAAGAGGCCCAGCATTTT.

This clonotype turned up a few times. The J gene is TRBJ2-1, the V gene TRBV6-1, with no clear D. Germline CDR1 MNHNS, CDR2 SASEGT. The CDR3 is 12 amino acids. V was clipped by 6 bases and J by 7 bases, with 10 bases between them. The CDR3 spells CASRAIKNEQFF. The CDR3 coding sequence is TGTGCCAGCAGAGCGATAAAGAATGAGCAGTTCTTC.

This sequence joins TRBV14 and TRBJ2-1, with 8 nucleotides matching TRBD2. The CDR3 has 16 amino acids. V gave up 3 bases and J gave up 4 bases; unmatched junction bases: 8. CDR1 and CDR2 (germline): SGHDN, FVKESK. Here the CDR3 reads CASSHPGLDLYNEQFF. CDR3 sequence (DNA): TGTGCCAGCAGCCACCCGGGACTAGACTTATACAATGAGCAGTTCTTC.

This chain connects TRBV24-1 to TRBJ2-7, with TRBD1 matching 9 bases. The CDR3 covers 14 residues. Per germline, CDR1 KGHDR and CDR2 SFDVKD. The junction had 7 bases not matched to a gene; V was cut back by 4 bases and J by 7 bases. CDR3 coding DNA: TGTGCCACCAGTGAGAAGGACAGGGGTGGGGAGCAGTACTTC. Its translation: CATSEKDRGGEQYF.

In its sample, this clonotype was seen many times. V and J are TRBV30 and TRBJ2-4; D remains ambiguous. Germline values: CDR1 GTSNPN, CDR2 SVGIG (reference sequence). Trimming cost V 2 bases and J 1 base, with 6 bases left between them. The CDR3 length is 13 residues. The CDR3 DNA reads as TGTGCCTGGAGTCATGGGGCCAAAAACATTCAGTACTTC. It yields the protein CAWSHGAKNIQYF.

This chain joins TRBV2 and TRBJ2-3; 11 bases match TRBD2. The V gene's germline CDR1 is SNHLY and CDR2 FYNNEI. The length of the CDR3 is 18 residues. After removal of 6 bases from V and 0 bases from J, the junction contained 11 bases not matched to a gene. The CDR3 spells CASSAQTSGTSSTDTQYF. CDR3 sequence (DNA): TGTGCCAGCAGCGCCCAGACTAGCGGGACCTCAAGCACAGATACGCAGTATTTT.